This T cell receptor (beta chain) came from a study of cytomegalovirus exposure and HLA in healthy donors. At the level of the study: Later, an analysis reported that the 110 or so validation repertoires had used the same platform as the roughly 680 first-cohort repertoires. Overall study findings and caveats: In the 120 or so validation repertoires, roughly 94% of cluster scores exceeded 0, per a later analysis. Reports described diagnosis of cytomegalovirus status by the classifier as highly specific and sensitive.

In regard to this clone: Its antigen is not identified.

Assay: immunoSEQ multiplex PCR; the TCRdb copy retains only in-frame clones and omits some. Counted here are about 250,000 clones, about 90% occurring once; the ten biggest clones make up around 11%. The sample consisted of PBMCs. This TCR was sampled from a man younger than 35 in good health and CMV-seropositive.

DNA of the CDR3: TGTGCCAGCAGCTTCCGTGGACACGAGCAGTACTTC. Residues: CASSFRGHEQYF. The chain recombines TRBV5-4 with TRBJ2-7; no firm D call. Germline CDR1 and CDR2: SGHNT and YYREEE (reference sequence). This CDR3 has 12 residues. Trimming took 2 bases from V and 5 from J, leaving 8 bases between them. The whole variable domain, remainder taken from reference TRBV5-4 and TRBJ2-7, is ETGVTQSPTHLIKTRGQQVTLRCSSQSGHNTVSWYQQALGQGPQFIFQYYREEENGRGNFPPRFSGLQFPNYSSELNVNALELDDSALYLCASSFRGHEQYFGPGTRLTVT.